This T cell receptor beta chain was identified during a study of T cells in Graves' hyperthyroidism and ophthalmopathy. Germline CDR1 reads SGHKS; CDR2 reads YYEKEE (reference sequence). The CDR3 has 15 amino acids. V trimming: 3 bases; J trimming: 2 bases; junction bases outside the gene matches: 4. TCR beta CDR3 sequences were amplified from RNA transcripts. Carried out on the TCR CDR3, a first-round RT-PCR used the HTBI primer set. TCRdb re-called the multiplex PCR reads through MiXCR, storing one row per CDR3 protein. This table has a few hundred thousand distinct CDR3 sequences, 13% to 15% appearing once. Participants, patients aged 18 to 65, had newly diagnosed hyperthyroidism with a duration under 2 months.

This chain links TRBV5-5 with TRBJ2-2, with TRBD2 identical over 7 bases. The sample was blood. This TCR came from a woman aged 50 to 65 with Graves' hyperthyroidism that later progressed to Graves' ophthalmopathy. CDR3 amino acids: CASSSTSVNTGELFF. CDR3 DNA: TGTGCCAGCAGCTCAACTAGCGTTAACACCGGGGAGCTGTTTTTT. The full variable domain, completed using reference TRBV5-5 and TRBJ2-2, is DAGVTQSPTHLIKTRGQQVTLRCSPISGHKSVSWYQQVLGQGPQFIFQYYEKEERGRGNFPDRFSARQFPNYSSELNVNALLLGDSALYLCASSSTSVNTGELFFGEGSRLTVL.